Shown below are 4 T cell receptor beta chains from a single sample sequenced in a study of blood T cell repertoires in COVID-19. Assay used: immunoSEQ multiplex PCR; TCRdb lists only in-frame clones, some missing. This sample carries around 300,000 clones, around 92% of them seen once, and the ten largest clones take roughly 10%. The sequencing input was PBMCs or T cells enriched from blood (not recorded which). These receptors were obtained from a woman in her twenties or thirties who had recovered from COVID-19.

CDR3 loop: CASSLENFDEQYF. The CDR3 DNA reads as TGTGCCAGCAGCTTAGAGAACTTTGACGAGCAGTACTTC. The chain uses TRBV11-2 and TRBJ2-7; D gene unclear. Trimming shortened V by 0 bases and J by 5 bases, and 8 bases separated the two germline ends. This CDR3 comprises 13 residues. Germline assignment: CDR1 SGHAT and CDR2 FQNNGV.

The CDR3 is CASSSAGSRNQPQHF. The DNA for the CDR3 is TGTGCCAGCAGTTCCGCAGGATCGCGCAATCAGCCCCAGCATTTT. The rearrangement uses TRBV27 and TRBJ1-5; D not resolved. The CDR3 is 15 amino acids. Germline lookup yields CDR1 MNHEY and CDR2 SMNVEV (reference sequence). Trimming removed 4 bases at V and 2 bases at J, with 12 bases between.

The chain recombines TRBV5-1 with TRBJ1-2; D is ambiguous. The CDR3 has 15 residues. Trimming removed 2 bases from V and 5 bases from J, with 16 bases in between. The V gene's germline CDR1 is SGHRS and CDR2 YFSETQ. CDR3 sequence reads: CASSFGPTRDYGYTF. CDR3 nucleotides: TGCGCCAGCAGCTTCGGGCCGACGAGGGATTATGGCTACACCTTC.

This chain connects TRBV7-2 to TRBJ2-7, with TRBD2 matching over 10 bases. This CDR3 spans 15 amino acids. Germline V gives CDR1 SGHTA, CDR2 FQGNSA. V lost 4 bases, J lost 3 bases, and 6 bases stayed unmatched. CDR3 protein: CASSSAGTSDYEQYF. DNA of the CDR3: TGTGCCAGCAGCTCAGCCGGGACTAGCGACTACGAGCAGTACTTC.